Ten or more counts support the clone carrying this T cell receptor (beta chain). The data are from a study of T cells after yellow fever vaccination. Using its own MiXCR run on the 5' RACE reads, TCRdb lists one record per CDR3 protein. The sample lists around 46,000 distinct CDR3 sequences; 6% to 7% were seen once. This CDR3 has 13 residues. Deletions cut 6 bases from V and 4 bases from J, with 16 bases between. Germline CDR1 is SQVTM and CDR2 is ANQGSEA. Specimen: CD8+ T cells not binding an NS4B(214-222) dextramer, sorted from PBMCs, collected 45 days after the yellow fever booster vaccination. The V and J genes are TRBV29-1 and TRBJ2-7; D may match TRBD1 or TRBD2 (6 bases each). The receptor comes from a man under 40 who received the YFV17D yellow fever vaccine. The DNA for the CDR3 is TGCAGCGTAGGGGGGAAGGACAGTTACGAGCAGTACTTC. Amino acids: CSVGGKDSYEQYF.